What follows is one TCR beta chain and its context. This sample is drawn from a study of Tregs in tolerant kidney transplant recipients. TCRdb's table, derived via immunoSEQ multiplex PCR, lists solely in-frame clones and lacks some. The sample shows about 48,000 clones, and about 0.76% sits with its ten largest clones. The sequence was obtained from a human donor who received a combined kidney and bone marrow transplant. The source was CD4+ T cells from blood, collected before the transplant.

The sequenced CDR3 bases are TGTGCCAGTAGTATTTCCAGGAGCACCGGGGAG. This encodes CASSISRSTGE. The whole CDR3 sequence is CASSISRSTGELFF. The chain recombines TRBV19 with TRBJ2-2; D gene uncertain. The DNA ends 3 residues before the CDR3 does, and the rest of the CDR3 is filled in from the germline J gene. V was clipped by 3 bases and J by 4 bases, with 9 bases between them. The CDR3 is made up of 14 amino acids. Germline assignment: CDR1 LNHDA and CDR2 SQIVND (reference sequence).